A selection of T cell receptor beta chains follows, all from one sample in a study of T cells in Graves' hyperthyroidism and ophthalmopathy. TCRdb redid the calling of the multiplex PCR reads with MiXCR, one entry per CDR3 protein. Of fewer than 450,000 distinct CDR3 sequences in the sample, about 15% were seen once. The sequenced sample consisted of blood. The receptor set was obtained from a woman in her 30s with Graves' hyperthyroidism that later progressed to Graves' ophthalmopathy. Both conserved end residues are part of each CDR3. The D gene is left open where the match is weak. Where a row states a size, it is once, few, many or the class of an expanded clone; other rows omit it.

v_call: TRBV12-3/TRBV12-4; d_call: TRBD2; clone_size: many; j_call: TRBJ2-1; cdr3_aa: CASSPLDGRLNNEQFF; cdr3_nt: TGTGCCAGCAGCCCCTTGGACGGGAGGCTTAACAATGAGCAGTTCTTC
v_call: TRBV20-1; d_call: -; clone_size: many; j_call: TRBJ2-3; cdr3_aa: CSASPSTDTQYF; cdr3_nt: TGCAGTGCTAGCCCTAGCACAGATACGCAGTATTTT
v_call: TRBV12-3/TRBV12-4; d_call: -; clone_size: -; j_call: TRBJ1-2; cdr3_aa: CASRTQGNYGYTF; cdr3_nt: TGTGCCAGCAGGACCCAGGGCAACTATGGCTACACCTTC
v_call: TRBV28; d_call: -; clone_size: many; j_call: TRBJ2-1; cdr3_aa: CASSLTTENEQFF; cdr3_nt: TGTGCCAGCAGTTTGACAACTGAAAATGAGCAGTTCTTC
v_call: TRBV6-1; d_call: -; clone_size: -; j_call: TRBJ1-5; cdr3_aa: CASGRDPNPNQPQHF; cdr3_nt: TGTGCCAGCGGCCGGGATCCTAATCCAAATCAGCCCCAGCATTTT
v_call: TRBV2; d_call: TRBD1; clone_size: many; j_call: TRBJ2-3; cdr3_aa: CASSDPGTGDTQYF; cdr3_nt: TGTGCCAGCAGTGATCCCGGGACAGGAGATACGCAGTATTTT
v_call: TRBV2; d_call: -; clone_size: many; j_call: TRBJ2-2; cdr3_aa: CASSEYRLAETGELFF; cdr3_nt: TGTGCCAGCAGTGAATATCGGCTAGCTGAAACCGGGGAGCTGTTTTTT
v_call: TRBV5-1; d_call: -; clone_size: many; j_call: TRBJ2-3; cdr3_aa: CASSATTETEDTQYF; cdr3_nt: TGCGCCAGCAGCGCGACTACAGAGACCGAAGATACGCAGTATTTT
v_call: TRBV4-1; d_call: -; clone_size: few; j_call: TRBJ1-2; cdr3_aa: CASSQDEAGYGYTF; cdr3_nt: TGCGCCAGCAGCCAAGATGAAGCGGGTTATGGCTACACCTTC
v_call: TRBV5-6; d_call: -; clone_size: -; j_call: TRBJ1-2; cdr3_aa: CASSLVERNYGYTF; cdr3_nt: TGTGCCAGCAGCTTGGTCGAGAGGAACTATGGCTACACCTTC
v_call: TRBV7-9; d_call: -; clone_size: -; j_call: TRBJ2-1; cdr3_aa: CASSPYLYEQFF; cdr3_nt: TGTGCCAGCAGCCCCTATCTTTACGAGCAGTTCTTC
v_call: TRBV18; d_call: -; clone_size: many; j_call: TRBJ2-7; cdr3_aa: CASSPLTEPYEQYF; cdr3_nt: TGTGCCAGCTCACCACTTACAGAACCCTACGAGCAGTACTTC
v_call: TRBV7-9; d_call: TRBD2; clone_size: many; j_call: TRBJ2-2; cdr3_aa: CASSFGLAGNTGELFF; cdr3_nt: TGTGCCAGCAGCTTTGGTCTAGCGGGCAACACCGGGGAGCTGTTTTTT
v_call: TRBV10-2; d_call: -; clone_size: -; j_call: TRBJ1-2; cdr3_aa: CASRPRSNYGYTF; cdr3_nt: TGCGCCAGCAGACCGAGGAGCAACTATGGCTACACCTTC
v_call: TRBV24-1; d_call: TRBD2; clone_size: -; j_call: TRBJ2-1; cdr3_aa: CATSALGGGNEQFF; cdr3_nt: TGTGCCACCAGTGCCCTTGGCGGGGGCAATGAGCAGTTCTTC
v_call: TRBV18; d_call: TRBD1; clone_size: few; j_call: TRBJ1-3; cdr3_aa: CASSEWTGSGNTIYF; cdr3_nt: TGTGCCAGCTCAGAGTGGACAGGATCTGGAAACACCATATATTTT
v_call: TRBV2; d_call: -; clone_size: few; j_call: TRBJ2-5; cdr3_aa: CASTGEDPEGTQYF; cdr3_nt: TGTGCCAGCACGGGGGAGGACCCAGAGGGGACCCAGTACTTC
v_call: TRBV24-1; d_call: TRBD2; clone_size: many; j_call: TRBJ2-3; cdr3_aa: CATSDLPGSGTSTDTQYF; cdr3_nt: TGTGCCACCAGTGATTTGCCTGGGAGCGGGACTAGCACAGATACGCAGTATTTT
v_call: TRBV7-9; d_call: TRBD1; clone_size: -; j_call: TRBJ1-4; cdr3_aa: CASSLLDRGPTNEKLFF; cdr3_nt: TGTGCCAGCAGCTTACTAGACAGGGGGCCGACTAATGAAAAACTGTTTTTT
v_call: TRBV4-1; d_call: -; clone_size: -; j_call: TRBJ2-6; cdr3_aa: CASSQDVRPNSGANVLTF; cdr3_nt: TGCGCCAGCAGCCAAGATGTACGGCCCAACTCTGGGGCCAACGTCCTGACTTTC
v_call: TRBV12-3/TRBV12-4; d_call: -; clone_size: many; j_call: TRBJ2-1; cdr3_aa: CASSWIGLGASGYNEQFF; cdr3_nt: TGTGCCAGCAGTTGGATCGGGTTGGGGGCTAGCGGTTACAATGAGCAGTTCTTC
v_call: TRBV6-1; d_call: TRBD1; clone_size: many; j_call: TRBJ1-1; cdr3_aa: CAGRTGHTEAFF; cdr3_nt: TGTGCCGGACGGACAGGGCATACTGAAGCTTTCTTT
v_call: TRBV19; d_call: TRBD1; clone_size: -; j_call: TRBJ2-2; cdr3_aa: CASKHRGNTGELFF; cdr3_nt: TGTGCCAGTAAGCACAGGGGAAACACCGGGGAGCTGTTTTTT
v_call: TRBV6-1; d_call: -; clone_size: -; j_call: TRBJ1-5; cdr3_aa: CASSREGSPYSNQPQHF; cdr3_nt: TGTGCCAGCAGTCGTGAGGGGTCCCCGTATAGCAATCAGCCCCAGCATTTT
v_call: TRBV15; d_call: -; clone_size: -; j_call: TRBJ2-3; cdr3_aa: CATGLRGDTQYF; cdr3_nt: TGTGCCACCGGCCTCAGGGGAGATACGCAGTATTTT
v_call: TRBV2; d_call: -; clone_size: many; j_call: TRBJ2-6; cdr3_aa: CASSVSVAFLSGANVLTF; cdr3_nt: TGTGCCAGCAGTGTCAGCGTAGCTTTTCTCTCTGGGGCCAACGTCCTGACTTTC
v_call: TRBV12-3/TRBV12-4; d_call: -; clone_size: -; j_call: TRBJ1-2; cdr3_aa: CASSPPGPSPHTF; cdr3_nt: TGTGCCAGCAGTCCCCCCGGGCCATCTCCCCACACCTTC
v_call: TRBV5-4; d_call: -; clone_size: few; j_call: TRBJ1-1; cdr3_aa: CASSPQDRNTEAFF; cdr3_nt: TGTGCCAGCAGCCCACAGGACAGGAACACTGAAGCTTTCTTT
v_call: TRBV20-1; d_call: -; clone_size: -; j_call: TRBJ1-6; cdr3_aa: CSARAGSVNSPLHF; cdr3_nt: TGCAGTGCCAGGGCGGGGTCGGTTAATTCACCCCTCCACTTT
v_call: TRBV4-1; d_call: -; clone_size: few; j_call: TRBJ2-7; cdr3_aa: CASSQGRRGNEQYF; cdr3_nt: TGCGCCAGCAGCCAAGGACGACGGGGGAACGAGCAGTACTTC
v_call: TRBV4-2; d_call: -; clone_size: -; j_call: TRBJ1-5; cdr3_aa: CASSQERGSNSQPQHF; cdr3_nt: TGTGCCAGCAGCCAAGAACGGGGCAGCAACAGTCAGCCCCAGCATTTT
v_call: TRBV2; d_call: TRBD2; clone_size: many; j_call: TRBJ2-7; cdr3_aa: CASSASLADTYEQYF; cdr3_nt: TGTGCCAGCAGTGCGTCACTAGCGGATACCTACGAGCAGTACTTC
v_call: TRBV12-3/TRBV12-4; d_call: TRBD1; clone_size: -; j_call: TRBJ1-1; cdr3_aa: CASSFRQGKSEAFF; cdr3_nt: TGTGCCAGCAGTTTCAGACAGGGAAAGTCTGAAGCTTTCTTT
v_call: TRBV24-1; d_call: -; clone_size: many; j_call: TRBJ1-2; cdr3_aa: CATSDNDRLYGYTF; cdr3_nt: TGTGCCACCAGTGACAATGACAGGCTCTATGGCTACACCTTC
v_call: TRBV10-3; d_call: TRBD2; clone_size: -; j_call: TRBJ2-7; cdr3_aa: CAISESSTSGPYEQYF; cdr3_nt: TGTGCCATCAGTGAGTCGTCGACTAGCGGTCCCTACGAGCAGTACTTC
v_call: TRBV2; d_call: TRBD1; clone_size: -; j_call: TRBJ1-6; cdr3_aa: CASSDGQGWSPLHF; cdr3_nt: TGTGCCAGCAGTGATGGACAGGGATGGTCACCCCTCCACTTT
v_call: TRBV19; d_call: -; clone_size: many; j_call: TRBJ1-5; cdr3_aa: CASSPYRAGQPQHF; cdr3_nt: TGTGCCAGTAGTCCTTACAGGGCCGGGCAGCCCCAGCATTTT
v_call: TRBV6-1; d_call: -; clone_size: many; j_call: TRBJ2-2; cdr3_aa: CASGVASFTGELFF; cdr3_nt: TGTGCCAGCGGAGTAGCTTCGTTCACCGGGGAGCTGTTTTTT
v_call: TRBV20-1; d_call: -; clone_size: -; j_call: TRBJ1-4; cdr3_aa: CSAQPGAATNEKLFF; cdr3_nt: TGCAGTGCTCAGCCCGGGGCGGCAACTAATGAAAAACTGTTTTTT
v_call: TRBV11-1; d_call: TRBD1; clone_size: many; j_call: TRBJ2-7; cdr3_aa: CASSQGQGFDEQYF; cdr3_nt: TGTGCCAGCAGCCAGGGACAGGGTTTCGACGAGCAGTACTTC
v_call: TRBV3-1; d_call: -; clone_size: -; j_call: TRBJ2-2; cdr3_aa: CASSQKTVAGELFF; cdr3_nt: TGTGCCAGCAGCCAAAAAACAGTCGCCGGGGAGCTGTTTTTT
v_call: TRBV19; d_call: -; clone_size: -; j_call: TRBJ2-7; cdr3_aa: CASSMSASSYEQYF; cdr3_nt: TGTGCCAGTAGTATGAGCGCTTCCTCCTACGAGCAGTACTTC
v_call: TRBV2; d_call: -; clone_size: many; j_call: TRBJ1-2; cdr3_aa: CASSQGQNYGYTF; cdr3_nt: TGTGCCAGCAGCCAGGGACAAAACTATGGCTACACCTTC
v_call: TRBV28; d_call: TRBD2; clone_size: -; j_call: TRBJ2-7; cdr3_aa: CASSQPGTRIYEQYF; cdr3_nt: TGTGCCAGCAGTCAGCCCGGGACTAGGATTTACGAGCAGTACTTC
v_call: TRBV19; d_call: TRBD1; clone_size: -; j_call: TRBJ1-1; cdr3_aa: CASSIGDRNTEAFF; cdr3_nt: TGTGCCAGTAGTATCGGGGACAGAAACACTGAAGCTTTCTTT
v_call: TRBV7-8; d_call: -; clone_size: many; j_call: TRBJ1-6; cdr3_aa: CASSLGAGLNSPLHF; cdr3_nt: TGTGCCAGCAGCTTAGGGGCAGGGTTAAATTCACCCCTCCACTTT
v_call: TRBV12-5; d_call: TRBD2; clone_size: -; j_call: TRBJ2-5; cdr3_aa: CASAPGRGQETQYF; cdr3_nt: TGTGCTAGTGCACCGGGGCGGGGGCAAGAGACCCAGTACTTC